The 25 T cell receptor beta chains below come from one sample, sequenced in a study of cytomegalovirus exposure and HLA in healthy donors. Generated by immunoSEQ multiplex PCR, the TCRdb table keeps only in-frame clones and is missing some. Found here are 200,000 to 300,000 clones, approximately 83% of them singletons; the top ten hold 1.2%. Sequenced: PBMCs. These receptors all come from a woman in her 30s in good health and CMV-seropositive.

The rearrangement uses TRBV5-4 and TRBJ2-7; 8 nucleotides align to TRBD1. Germline CDR1 reads SGHNT; CDR2 reads YYREEE (reference sequence). V gave up 4 bases and J gave up 3 bases; unmatched junction bases: 9. This CDR3 region has 15 residues. CDR3 residues: CASSTRQGQDYEQYF. As DNA, the CDR3 is TGTGCCAGCAGCACAAGACAGGGGCAAGACTACGAGCAGTACTTC.

In this sample, this clone turned up a few times. The chain employs TRBV10-1 and TRBJ2-7, with TRBD1 identical over 9 bases. The CDR3 runs 14 residues. After removal of 6 bases from V and 0 bases from J, the junction contained 3 bases not matched to a gene. CDR1 WNHNN and CDR2 SYGVQD come from the germline V gene (reference sequence). The CDR3 is CASREDRGSYEQYF. The CDR3 nucleotides are TGCGCCAGCAGAGAGGACAGGGGCTCCTACGAGCAGTACTTC.

This rearrangement joins TRBV6-1 to TRBJ2-1, with a possible D match to TRBD2 (6 bases). CDR3 length: 13 residues. From germline, CDR1 is MNHNS and CDR2 SASEGT. V gave up 6 bases and J gave up 4 bases, with 10 bases separating them. The CDR3, as DNA: TGTGCCAGCAGCGGGGACTTTTACAATGAGCAGTTCTTC. It yields the protein CASSGDFYNEQFF.

The CDR3 sequence is CASNSRTDTQYF. CDR3 DNA sequence: TGTGCCAGTAACAGCAGGACAGATACGCAGTATTTT. The chain combines TRBV19 with TRBJ2-3; no firm D call. The V gene lost 7 bases and the J gene lost 3 bases, with 8 bases spanning the gap. The CDR3 extends over 12 amino acids. Germline CDR1 LNHDA, CDR2 SQIVND (reference sequence).

The chain combines TRBV11-2 with TRBJ1-2; D is possibly TRBD1 (5 bases). V lost 5 bases, J lost 3 bases, and 13 bases lay in between. The CDR3 extends over 14 amino acids. Germline V lookup: CDR1 SGHAT, CDR2 FQNNGV. CDR3 protein: CASSTGGWDYGYTF. The DNA for the CDR3 is TGTGCCAGCAGCACGGGGGGGTGGGACTATGGCTACACCTTC.

The chain joins TRBV5-1 to TRBJ2-7; 8 nucleotides agree with TRBD1. V gave up 4 bases and J gave up 6 bases; unmatched junction bases: 9. The CDR3 has 14 amino acids. Germline lookup yields CDR1 SGHRS and CDR2 YFSETQ. Here the CDR3 reads CASSGTGGGREQYF. The CDR3 DNA reads as TGCGCCAGCAGCGGTACAGGGGGTGGACGCGAGCAGTACTTC.

This CDR3 reads CASSGGDRDGNTIYF. The CDR3 coding sequence is TGCGCCAGCAGCGGGGGGGACAGGGATGGAAACACCATATATTTT. The V gene is TRBV5-1, the J gene TRBJ1-3; 9 bases agree with TRBD1. CDR1 and CDR2 from the germline V gene are SGHRS and YFSETQ. The CDR3 contains 15 residues. Trimming removed 4 bases from V and 3 bases from J; junction bases left unmatched: 5.

The J gene is TRBJ2-3, the V gene TRBV27; TRBD2 agrees at 13 bases. The CDR3 is 16 amino acids. Germline V lookup: CDR1 MNHEY, CDR2 SMNVEV (reference sequence). Losses at the gene ends were 6 bases for V and 4 bases for J; bases not matched to a gene: 7. The CDR3 region has the DNA TGTGCCAGCAGCCCTGGACTAGCGGGAGTACCAGATACGCAGTATTTT. This sequence encodes CASSPGLAGVPDTQYF.

The genes are TRBV5-4 and TRBJ2-7; D is unresolved. This CDR3 is 13 amino acids long. Germline assignment: CDR1 SGHNT and CDR2 YYREEE (reference sequence). The ends were cut back, 0 bases at V and 2 bases at J, with 6 bases in the middle. The CDR3 loop is CASSLDSTYEQYF. The CDR3 DNA sequence: TGTGCCAGCAGCTTGGACTCGACCTACGAGCAGTACTTC.

This chain links TRBV19 with TRBJ2-7, with TRBD1 matching over 8 bases. Germline values: CDR1 LNHDA, CDR2 SQIVND (reference sequence). V shed 4 bases and J 4 bases; nucleotides not matched to a gene: 6. The CDR3 has 14 residues. The DNA of the CDR3 is TGTGCCAGTAGTAGCGACAGGGGCTTATACGAGCAGTACTTC. Its protein is CASSSDRGLYEQYF.

The genes are TRBV30 and TRBJ2-7; tentative D call: TRBD2 (6 bases). This CDR3 has 15 amino acids. V lost 1 base and J lost 2, with 15 bases in between. Per germline, CDR1 GTSNPN and CDR2 SVGIG (reference sequence). Here the CDR3 DNA reads TGTGCCTGGAGTGGAAAGGCTAGCGCTACCTACGAGCAGTACTTC. It translates to CAWSGKASATYEQYF.

This clone came up a few times. This chain uses TRBV6-5 with TRBJ2-3, with D unresolved. This CDR3 spans 14 amino acids. V dropped 5 bases and J dropped 0 bases, with 9 bases sitting between them. Germline V gene sequence: CDR1 MNHEY, CDR2 SVGAGI. The CDR3 nucleotides read TGTGCCAGCAGTAAACAATACAGCACAGATACGCAGTATTTT. Translation: CASSKQYSTDTQYF.

This sequence joins TRBV29-1 and TRBJ1-5; 10 bases fit TRBD1. The germline V gene encodes CDR1 SQVTM and CDR2 ANQGSEA. The CDR3 is 13 residues long. V shed 5 bases, J shed 4 bases, and the junction held 2 bases outside the gene matches. This chain's CDR3 is CSVRTGGNQPQHF. The CDR3 DNA is TGCAGCGTTCGGACAGGGGGGAATCAGCCCCAGCATTTT.

The chain has TRBV19 and TRBJ1-1; 7 bases fit TRBD1. Germline V gene sequence: CDR1 LNHDA, CDR2 SQIVND (reference sequence). V shed 4 bases, J shed 8 bases, and the junction held 4 bases outside the gene matches. The CDR3 length is 12 residues. This chain's CDR3 is CASSNGTVEAFF. The DNA of the CDR3 is TGTGCCAGTAGTAACGGGACAGTGGAAGCTTTCTTT.

The chain joins TRBV5-6 to TRBJ2-1; 13 bases are a match to TRBD2. The germline gives CDR1 SGHDT, CDR2 YYEEEE. This CDR3 contains 16 residues. Trimming cost V 2 bases and J 5 bases; bases outside gene matches: 4. CDR3 sequence: CASSLGTSGTDNEQFF. The CDR3 bases are TGTGCCAGCAGCTTAGGGACTAGCGGGACAGACAATGAGCAGTTCTTC.

The rearrangement links TRBV28 to TRBJ1-3; TRBD1 might be the D (5 bases). The CDR3 is 15 amino acids. CDR1 is MDHEN, CDR2 SYDVKM, per germline. V shed 4 bases and J shed 0 bases, with 10 bases lying between them. CDR3 in amino acids: CASSSQALSGNTIYF. The CDR3 DNA follows: TGTGCCAGCAGTTCACAGGCACTCTCTGGAAACACCATATATTTT.

The V gene is TRBV11-2, the J gene TRBJ2-5; tentative D call: TRBD2 (8 bases). Germline lookup yields CDR1 SGHAT and CDR2 FQNNGV. V was trimmed by 5 bases and J by 5 bases, leaving 21 bases between them. The CDR3 sequence is 16 residues long. Written as DNA, the CDR3 is TGTGCCAGCAGCATCGGGGGGGGACAGCCGATTGAGACCCAGTACTTC. Amino acids: CASSIGGGQPIETQYF.

This clone appeared a few times. The chain employs TRBV7-2 and TRBJ2-1; D gene ambiguous. The CDR3 runs 13 residues. The germline V gene has CDR1 SGHTA and CDR2 FQGNSA. V was trimmed by 1 base and J by 7 bases, leaving 8 bases between them. The CDR3: CASSLEAENEQFF. For the CDR3, the DNA is TGTGCCAGCAGCTTAGAAGCCGAAAATGAGCAGTTCTTC.

The rearrangement joins TRBV18 to TRBJ2-7; tentatively, D is TRBD2 (5 bases). V was shortened by 2 bases and J by 2 bases, with 16 bases between the two germline ends. The CDR3 has 16 amino acids. Germline V gene lookup returns CDR1 KGHSH and CDR2 LQKENI. The CDR3 protein is CASSPGPPSTTYEQYF. CDR3 DNA sequence: TGTGCCAGCTCACCAGGACCCCCTAGCACCACCTACGAGCAGTACTTC.

Note on this clone: One end of the junction does not line up with germline, which may come from a read error. The CDR3, as DNA: TGTGCTAGCAGCGGCCGGACAGCCAGTACCGGGGAGCTGTTTTTT. This sequence encodes CASSGRTASTGELFF. The chain has TRBV7-7 and TRBJ2-2; TRBD1 is a possible D gene (6 bases). The CDR3 has 15 amino acids. The V gene's germline CDR1 is SSHAT and CDR2 FNYEAQ (reference sequence).

The CDR3 nucleotides read TGTGCCATCAGCCTGAAGACATTGTCCACAGATACGCAGTATTTT. Translated, it gives CAISLKTLSTDTQYF. The chain has TRBV10-3 and TRBJ2-3; D not resolved. Germline lookup yields CDR1 ENHRY and CDR2 SYGVKD. The CDR3 is made up of 15 amino acids. The V end lost 6 bases, the J end lost 2 bases, and 15 bases lay between the germline ends.

The rearrangement links TRBV11-2 to TRBJ2-1; no firm D call. Trimming stripped 3 bases from V and 6 bases from J, with 6 bases between. This CDR3 spans 12 amino acids. Germline values: CDR1 SGHAT, CDR2 FQNNGV. CDR3 in amino acids: CASSFYPNEQFF. In nucleotides, the CDR3 is TGTGCCAGCAGCTTCTACCCCAATGAGCAGTTCTTC.

V usage is TRBV4-1 and J usage is TRBJ2-2; 11 nucleotides agree with TRBD1. V lost 0 bases to trimming and J lost 5 bases; unmatched junction nucleotides: 5. The germline V gene has CDR1 MGHRA and CDR2 YSYEKL. The CDR3 contains 17 residues. The CDR3 sequence is CASSQEDRGRLTGELFF. The DNA for the CDR3 is TGCGCCAGCAGCCAAGAGGACAGGGGGCGGTTGACCGGGGAGCTGTTTTTT.

The chain carries TRBV5-6 and TRBJ1-4; D gene unclear. Germline-derived CDR1 and CDR2 are SGHDT and YYEEEE. V was shortened by 0 bases and J by 5 bases, with 8 bases between the two germline ends. The CDR3 length is 14 residues. The CDR3 DNA reads TGTGCCAGCAGCTTGGGCGCGGGCAATGAAAAACTGTTTTTT. It encodes CASSLGAGNEKLFF.

The V and J genes are TRBV6-5 and TRBJ2-1; 8 bases match TRBD2. The CDR3 consists of 15 residues. The germline V gene has CDR1 MNHEY and CDR2 SVGAGI. J gave up 7 bases and V 2 bases, and 7 bases lay outside the gene matches. CDR3 coding DNA: TGTGCCAGCAGTTACGCAGCGGGAGTGGGAAATGAGCAGTTCTTC. Translation: CASSYAAGVGNEQFF.